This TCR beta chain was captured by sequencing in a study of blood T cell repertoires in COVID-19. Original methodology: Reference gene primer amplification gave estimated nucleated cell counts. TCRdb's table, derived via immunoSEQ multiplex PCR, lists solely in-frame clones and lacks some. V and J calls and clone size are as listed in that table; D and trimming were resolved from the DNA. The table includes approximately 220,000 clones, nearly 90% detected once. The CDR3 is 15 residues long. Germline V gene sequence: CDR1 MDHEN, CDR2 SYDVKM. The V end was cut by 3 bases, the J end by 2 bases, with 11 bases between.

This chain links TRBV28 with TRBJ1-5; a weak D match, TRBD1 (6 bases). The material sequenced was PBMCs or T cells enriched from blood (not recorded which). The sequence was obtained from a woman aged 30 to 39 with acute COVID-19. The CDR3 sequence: CASSFGGPGNQPQHF. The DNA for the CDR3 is TGTGCCAGCAGTTTCGGGGGGCCGGGCAATCAGCCCCAGCATTTT.